This T cell receptor (beta chain) stems from a study of OX40 agonist ivuxolimab in advanced cancers. Assay: immunoSEQ multiplex PCR; the TCRdb copy retains only in-frame clones and omits some. Of around 60,000 clones listed, about 86% are singletons. The V and J ends lost 4 bases and 5 bases, in that order; junction bases with no gene match: 6. The germline CDR1 and CDR2 sequences are KGHSH and LQKENI. The CDR3 is 15 amino acids. The specimen comprised CD4+ or CD8+ T cells sorted from blood, sampled in a trial of the OX40 agonist ivuxolimab. This TCR came from an adult with an advanced solid tumor such as melanoma, head and neck, liver or kidney cancer. V and J are TRBV18 and TRBJ1-4, with 8 nucleotides matching TRBD1. CDR3 DNA: TGTGCCAGCTCACACCCGGGACAGGAAAATGAAAAACTGTTTTTT. Translation gives CASSHPGQENEKLFF.